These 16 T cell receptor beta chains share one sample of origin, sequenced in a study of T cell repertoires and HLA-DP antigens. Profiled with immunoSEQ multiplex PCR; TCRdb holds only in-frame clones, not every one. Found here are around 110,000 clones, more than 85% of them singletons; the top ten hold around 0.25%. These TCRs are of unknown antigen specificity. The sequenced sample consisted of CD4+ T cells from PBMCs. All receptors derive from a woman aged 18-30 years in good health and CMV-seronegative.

CDR3 region: CATSRVLSGGAFSPGELFF. The CDR3 region has the DNA TGTGCCACCAGCAGAGTTTTAAGCGGGGGGGCCTTTAGTCCCGGGGAGCTGTTTTTT. The chain is built from TRBV15 and TRBJ2-2; 10 bases line up with TRBD2. The CDR3 covers 19 residues. Trimming at V came to 1 base and at J to 6 bases, leaving 14 bases not matched to a gene. Per germline, CDR1 LNHNV and CDR2 YYDKDF (reference sequence).

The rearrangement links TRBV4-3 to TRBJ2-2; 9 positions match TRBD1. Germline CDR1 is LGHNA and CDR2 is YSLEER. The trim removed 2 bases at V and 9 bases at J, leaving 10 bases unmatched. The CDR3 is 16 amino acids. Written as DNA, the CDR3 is TGCGCCAGCAGCCAAACGGGGACAGGGAATGACCGGGAGCTGTTTTTT. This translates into CASSQTGTGNDRELFF.

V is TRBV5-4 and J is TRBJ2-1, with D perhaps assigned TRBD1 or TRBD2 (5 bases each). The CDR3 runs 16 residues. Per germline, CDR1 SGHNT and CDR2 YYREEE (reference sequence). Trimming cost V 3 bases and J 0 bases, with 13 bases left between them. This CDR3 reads CASSWDRWDSYNEQFF. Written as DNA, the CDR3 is TGTGCCAGCAGCTGGGACCGATGGGACTCCTACAATGAGCAGTTCTTC.

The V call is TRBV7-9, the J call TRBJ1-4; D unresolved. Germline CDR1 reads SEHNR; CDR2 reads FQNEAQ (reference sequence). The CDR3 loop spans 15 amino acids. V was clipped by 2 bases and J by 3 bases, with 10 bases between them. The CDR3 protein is CASSLLRQSNEKLFF. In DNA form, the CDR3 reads TGTGCCAGCAGCTTACTAAGGCAGTCTAATGAAAAACTGTTTTTT.

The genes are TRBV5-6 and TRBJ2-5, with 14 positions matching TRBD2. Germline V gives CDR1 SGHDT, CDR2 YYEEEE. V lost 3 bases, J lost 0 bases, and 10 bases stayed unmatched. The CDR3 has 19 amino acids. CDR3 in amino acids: CASSSALGLAGDYQETQYF. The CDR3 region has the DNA TGTGCCAGCAGCTCGGCCCTGGGACTAGCGGGGGATTACCAAGAGACCCAGTACTTC.

Here the CDR3 DNA reads TGTGCCAGCAGCTGGACAGGAGGGCAATCTGGGGCCAACGTCCTGACTTTC. Its translation: CASSWTGGQSGANVLTF. The genes are TRBV27 and TRBJ2-6, with D perhaps matching TRBD1 (7 bases). Looked up from germline, CDR1 is MNHEY and CDR2 is SMNVEV (reference sequence). The CDR3 length is 17 residues. V shed 6 bases and J shed 1 base, with 16 bases lying between them.

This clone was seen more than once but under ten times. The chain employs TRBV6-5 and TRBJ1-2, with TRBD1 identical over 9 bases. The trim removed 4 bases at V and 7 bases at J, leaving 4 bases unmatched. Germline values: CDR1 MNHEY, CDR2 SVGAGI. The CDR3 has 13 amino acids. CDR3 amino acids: CASSSGQGTGYTF. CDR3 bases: TGTGCCAGCAGTTCGGGACAGGGAACTGGCTACACCTTC.

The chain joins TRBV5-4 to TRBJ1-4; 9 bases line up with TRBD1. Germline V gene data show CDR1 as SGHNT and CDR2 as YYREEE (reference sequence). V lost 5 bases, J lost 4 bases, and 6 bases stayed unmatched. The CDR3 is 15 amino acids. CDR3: CASSKMTGGNEKLFF. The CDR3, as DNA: TGTGCCAGCAGTAAAATGACAGGGGGTAATGAAAAACTGTTTTTT. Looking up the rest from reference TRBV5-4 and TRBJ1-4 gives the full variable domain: ETGVTQSPTHLIKTRGQQVTLRCSSQSGHNTVSWYQQALGQGPQFIFQYYREEENGRGNFPPRFSGLQFPNYSSELNVNALELDDSALYLCASSKMTGGNEKLFFGSGTQLSVL.

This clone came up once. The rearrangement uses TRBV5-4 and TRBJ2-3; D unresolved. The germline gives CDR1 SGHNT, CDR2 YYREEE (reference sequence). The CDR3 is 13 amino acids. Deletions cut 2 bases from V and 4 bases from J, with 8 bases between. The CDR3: CASSLGSSDTQYF. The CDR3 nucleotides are TGTGCCAGCAGCTTAGGCAGCTCAGATACGCAGTATTTT. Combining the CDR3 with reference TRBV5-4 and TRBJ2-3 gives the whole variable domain ETGVTQSPTHLIKTRGQQVTLRCSSQSGHNTVSWYQQALGQGPQFIFQYYREEENGRGNFPPRFSGLQFPNYSSELNVNALELDDSALYLCASSLGSSDTQYFGPGTRLTVL.

In nucleotides, the CDR3 is TGTGCCAGTAGTCCAACTCCGACAGGGGGCAGGGATACGCAGTATTTT. Encoded protein: CASSPTPTGGRDTQYF. This sequence joins TRBV19 and TRBJ2-3, with 10 bases identical to TRBD1. The V segment lost 5 bases and the J segment 6 bases; nucleotides outside the gene matches: 11. The germline gives CDR1 LNHDA, CDR2 SQIVND (reference sequence). The CDR3 runs 16 residues.

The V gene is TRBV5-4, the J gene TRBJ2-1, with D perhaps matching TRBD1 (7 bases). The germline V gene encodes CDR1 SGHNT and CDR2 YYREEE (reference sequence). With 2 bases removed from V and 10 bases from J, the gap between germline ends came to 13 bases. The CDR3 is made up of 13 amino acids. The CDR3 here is CASSFGQGGEQFF. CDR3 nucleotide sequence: TGTGCCAGCAGCTTCGGGCAGGGGGGCGAGCAGTTCTTC.

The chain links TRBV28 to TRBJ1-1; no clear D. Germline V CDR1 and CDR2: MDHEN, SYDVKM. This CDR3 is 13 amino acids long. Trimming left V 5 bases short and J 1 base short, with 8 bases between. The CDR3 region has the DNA TGTGCCAGCAGTCGCAGGCAGAACACTGAAGCTTTCTTT. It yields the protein CASSRRQNTEAFF.

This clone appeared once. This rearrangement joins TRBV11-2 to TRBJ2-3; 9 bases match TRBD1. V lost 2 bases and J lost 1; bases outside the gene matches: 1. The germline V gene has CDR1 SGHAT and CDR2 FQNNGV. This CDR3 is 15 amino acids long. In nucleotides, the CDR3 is TGTGCCAGCAGCTTAAGGGACAGGGGCACAGATACGCAGTATTTT. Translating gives CASSLRDRGTDTQYF.

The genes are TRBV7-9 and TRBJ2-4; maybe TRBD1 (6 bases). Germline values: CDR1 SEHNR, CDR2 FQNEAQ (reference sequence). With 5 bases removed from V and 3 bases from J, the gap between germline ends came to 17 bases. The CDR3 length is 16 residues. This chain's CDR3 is CASSPQGWKGKNIQYF. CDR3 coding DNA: TGTGCCAGCAGCCCCCAGGGGTGGAAAGGCAAAAACATTCAGTACTTC.

Here the CDR3 DNA reads TGTGCCAGCAGTCGAGAATCTGGAAACACCATATATTTT. Protein sequence: CASSRESGNTIYF. This chain connects TRBV6-5 to TRBJ1-3, with D uncertain. CDR3 size: 13 residues. CDR1 and CDR2 from the germline V gene are MNHEY and SVGAGI. V lost 5 bases and J lost 1, with 6 bases in between.

The CDR3 DNA reads as TGTGCCAGCAGCTTCCGGGACAGGGTGGACACCGGGGAGCTGTTTTTT. Translated: CASSFRDRVDTGELFF. The genes are TRBV9 and TRBJ2-2; 9 positions match TRBD1. Germline assignment: CDR1 SGDLS and CDR2 YYNGEE. The CDR3 spans 16 residues. Trimming cost V 4 bases and J 3 bases; bases outside gene matches: 7.